The sample holds many counts of the clone carrying this T cell receptor (beta chain). TCRdb re-called the reads with MiXCR, one entry per CDR3 protein. The sample consists of about 240,000 distinct CDR3 sequences, around 6.4% of them appearing once. The source of the sample is a study of T cell repertoires in cytomegalovirus infection. In the study overall: Carrying CMV and the relevant HLA type showed in public TCR beta signatures.

Losses at the gene ends were 6 bases for V and 6 bases for J; bases not matched to a gene: 9. The CDR3 runs to 15 residues. Germline V gene lookup returns CDR1 SNHLY and CDR2 FYNNEI. The sequencing input was PBMCs. The clonotype comes from a human donor in good health (CMV status not recorded). Some clones in this sample may be carry-over from other donors' samples. V gene TRBV2 combines with J gene TRBJ1-5, with 9 bases lining up with TRBD1. The CDR3 region has the DNA TGTGCCAGCAGGACGGGACAGGGAATAGGTCAGCCCCAGCATTTT. Translated: CASRTGQGIGQPQHF.